This T cell receptor (beta chain) was recorded in a study of PD-L1 blockade in urothelial cancer (dated by TCRdb to between 2016 and 2019). Background for the entire study: Every patient began therapy at some point between 2013 and 2015 and was given atezolizumab 1,200 mg intravenously every 3 weeks. Durable clinical benefit meant progression-free survival longer than 6 months, and TCR features were also tested against progression-free and overall survival. Blood samples were analyzed at two time points: 3 weeks after treatment start (second dose) and 6 weeks after treatment start. An ECOG performance status of 0 or 1 was recorded for the patients, and 0 to 3 prior chemotherapy regimens had been received by the patients. About 85% of the roughly 30 patients were males with bladder-origin urothelial cancer, and 18 of 29 reported a prior smoking history. Some 29 patients had pretreatment blood TCR-seq, roughly 25 had at least one posttreatment blood collection, and roughly 25 had tumor TCR-seq. In the same patients, pretreatment tumors underwent whole exome sequencing and RNA sequencing in addition to TCR sequencing. Durable clinical benefit was achieved by nine patients and was not achieved by 20 patients. TCR sequencing covered pretreatment tumor samples and matched, serially collected peripheral blood taken before and after atezolizumab treatment. An exploratory multi-omic analysis was conducted of the somatic, immune and clinical correlates of response to PD-L1 blockade with atezolizumab in urothelial cancer. Blood samples gave a median of 141,255 T cells and approximately 85,000 unique TCRs, with a median clonality of about 0.078.

A total of 29 patients with locally advanced or metastatic urothelial carcinoma, treated at Memorial Sloan Kettering on a trial protocol, made up the cohort. Peripheral blood mononuclear cells were collected pretreatment and during treatment, with between 1 and 8 total time points obtained per patient. The Qiagen DNeasy Blood extraction kit was used to purify genomic DNA from total PBMCs and from tumor samples. PBMCs were collected pretreatment and during treatment, and were isolated and stored as previously described. From the cysteine up to the phenylalanine, the CDR3 has a length of 15 residues. Of all the DNA, just the CDR3 is kept, 45 bases in frame from base 1. V sheds 0 bases and J sheds 3 bases, leaving 12 bases between their ends. CDR1 and CDR2 were assigned from the germline V gene as SGHTA and FQGNSA. Regarding this clone: Its recognized antigen is unknown. No quality values exist for individual bases; no much larger clone is one base distant.

What the research found in general, with its limitations: Improved progression-free and overall survival was associated with having pretreatment peripheral blood TCR clonality below the median. Greater expansion of tumor-associated TCR clones in peripheral blood 3 weeks after the start of treatment was observed in patients with durable benefit (n ≈ 20, p = 0.022). Because of the small sample size (n = 29) and the many exploratory analyses performed, the results are intended to be regarded as hypothesis-generating.

Synthetic TCR analog templates were spiked into each PCR so that absolute template abundance could be estimated from read counts. The immunoSEQ assay was used to amplify TCRbeta CDR3 regions from genomic DNA with bias-controlled V and J gene primers. Sequencing of rearranged TCRbeta segments was performed at approximately 20X coverage. The study's processing was this. Clustering was used to correct sequencing errors, and CDR3s were annotated against IMGT so that V, D and J genes could be assigned. Downstream analyses used only productive TCRbeta rearrangements and left out out-of-frame or stop-codon sequences. To compute clonality, Shannon entropy was normalized by the log of the number of unique productive sequences and then subtracted from one. Fisher's exact test with Benjamini-Hochberg correction, using a cutoff of adjusted p below 0.01, was how clones that differed between time points or between blood and tumor were identified. TCRdb mirrors the immuneACCESS table, restricted to in-frame sequences. Some clones are absent from its copies; in checked studies, under half trace to an unresolved V gene, and the reason for the others is unknown. V and J calls and clone size come straight from that table; D and trimming were deduced from the DNA. The sample data list around 80,000 clones, and about nine tenths of these were observed just once. More than 5.5% of the sample rests with the top ten.

The sample here was PBMCs, taken around atezolizumab (anti-PD-L1) treatment. This TCR derives from a woman aged 70-85 years with urothelial cancer. The rearrangement joined TRBV7-2 to TRBJ2-7; a tentative D call is TRBD1 (5 bases match). CDR3 sequence: CASSLAWGSNYEQYF. Read as DNA, the sequence is TGTGCCAGCAGCTTAGCCTGGGGCTCCAACTACGAGCAGTACTTC.